This is a list of T cell receptor beta chains from one sample in a study of blood T cell repertoires in COVID-19. Sequenced by immunoSEQ multiplex PCR; TCRdb stores in-frame clones only, minus some. The sample records some 100,000 clones, roughly 80% being singletons. Specimen: peripheral blood. The receptors here all came from a man in his fifties or sixties with acute or convalescent COVID-19. CDR3s include the opening cysteine and the closing phenylalanine or tryptophan. A D gene is named only where the DNA matches it firmly. The listing skips clone size in some rows; elsewhere it reads once, few, many or a size class.

>NA|14|TRBJ1-1|TRBV18|NA
CASSPQDRNTEAFF
TGTGCCAGCTCACCGCAGGATAGAAACACTGAAGCTTTCTTT
>TRBD1|14|TRBJ2-7|TRBV6-5|NA
CASSYGTGGYEQYF
TGTGCCAGCAGTTATGGGACAGGGGGGTACGAGCAGTACTTC
>TRBD1|17|TRBJ1-4|TRBV27|NA
CASSVYADRATNEKLFF
TGTGCCAGCAGTGTTTATGCCGACAGGGCCACTAATGAAAAACTGTTTTTT
>NA|13|TRBJ2-3|TRBV5-4|NA
CASSLAGSDTQYF
TGTGCCAGCAGCTTGGCCGGGTCAGATACGCAGTATTTT
>TRBD2|14|TRBJ2-7|TRBV27|NA
CASSWAGGPYEQYF
TGTGCCAGCAGTTGGGCGGGAGGGCCCTACGAGCAGTACTTC
>TRBD2|19|TRBJ2-6|TRBV4-1|medium-sized
CARSQLGGVPDSGANVLTF
TGCGCCCGCAGCCAACTGGGGGGGGTCCCGGACTCTGGGGCCAACGTCCTGACTTTC
>TRBD1|16|TRBJ2-5|TRBV28|NA
CASSSPAGQGKETQYF
TGTGCCAGCAGTTCGCCCGCCGGACAGGGAAAAGAGACCCAGTACTTC
>NA|14|TRBJ2-7|TRBV4-1|NA
CASSQPGKTYEQYF
TGCGCCAGCAGCCAACCCGGGAAAACCTACGAGCAGTACTTC
>NA|13|TRBJ2-4|TRBV5-5|NA
CASSTEAKNIQYF
TGTGCCAGCAGCACAGAAGCCAAAAACATTCAGTACTTC
>NA|12|TRBJ1-2|TRBV12-3/TRBV12-4|few
CASSSGGYGYTF
TGTGCCAGCAGCTCGGGGGGCTATGGCTACACCTTC
>TRBD1|16|TRBJ2-1|TRBV6-1|NA
CASSGFDRGSYNEQFF
TGTGCCAGCAGTGGCTTCGACAGGGGGTCCTACAATGAGCAGTTCTTC
>NA|13|TRBJ1-4|TRBV7-8|NA
CASSRRGGEKLFF
TGTGCCAGCAGCCGAAGAGGAGGCGAAAAACTGTTTTTT
>TRBD1|17|TRBJ2-2|TRBV7-2|NA
CASSLDRYRGNTGELFF
TGTGCCAGCAGCTTAGATCGTTACAGGGGGAACACCGGGGAGCTGTTTTTT
>NA|15|TRBJ1-1|TRBV9|few
CASSVEGLENTEAFF
TGTGCCAGCAGCGTAGAGGGACTTGAGAACACTGAAGCTTTCTTT
>TRBD1|14|TRBJ1-6|TRBV10-1|few
CASPKRDRGSPLHF
TGCGCCAGTCCTAAGAGGGACAGGGGTTCACCCCTCCACTTT
>NA|18|TRBJ2-3|TRBV7-3|NA
CASSKNPPMSGYTDTQYF
TGTGCCAGCAGCAAAAACCCTCCCATGAGCGGTTACACAGATACGCAGTATTTT
>NA|14|TRBJ2-1|TRBV11-3|NA
CASSLLSQYNEQFF
TGTGCCAGCAGCTTGCTCTCCCAGTACAATGAGCAGTTCTTC
>TRBD2|15|TRBJ2-3|TRBV6-5|NA
CASRPGTSGGITQYF
TGTGCCAGCAGGCCCGGGACTAGCGGGGGTATAACGCAGTATTTT
>TRBD2|16|TRBJ2-7|TRBV6-2/TRBV6-3|NA
CASSYYGTSGGYEQYF
TGTGCCAGCAGTTACTACGGGACTAGCGGGGGCTACGAGCAGTACTTC
>NA|16|TRBJ2-7|TRBV3-1/TRBV3-2|NA
CASSQSLASSSYEQYF
TGTGCCAGCAGCCAATCCTTAGCGTCTTCCTCCTACGAGCAGTACTTC
>TRBD1|14|TRBJ2-7|TRBV6-5|NA
CATSGQGLTYEQYF
TGTGCCACCTCCGGACAGGGGCTAACCTACGAGCAGTACTTC
>NA|15|TRBJ1-5|TRBV3-1/TRBV3-2|NA
CASSYGQNSNQPQHF
TGTGCCAGCAGTTACGGACAGAATAGCAATCAGCCCCAGCATTTT